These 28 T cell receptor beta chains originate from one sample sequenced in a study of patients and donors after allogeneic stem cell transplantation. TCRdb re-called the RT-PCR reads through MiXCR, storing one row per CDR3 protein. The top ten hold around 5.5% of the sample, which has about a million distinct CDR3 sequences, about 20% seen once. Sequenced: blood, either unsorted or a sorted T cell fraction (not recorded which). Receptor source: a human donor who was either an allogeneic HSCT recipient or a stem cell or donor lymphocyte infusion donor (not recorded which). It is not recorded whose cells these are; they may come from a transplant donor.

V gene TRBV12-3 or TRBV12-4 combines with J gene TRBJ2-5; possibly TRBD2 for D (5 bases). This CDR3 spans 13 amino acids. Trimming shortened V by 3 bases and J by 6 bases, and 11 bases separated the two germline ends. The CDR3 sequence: CASSFSSSKTQYF. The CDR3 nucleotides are TGTGCCAGCAGTTTCTCTAGCTCGAAGACCCAGTACTTC.

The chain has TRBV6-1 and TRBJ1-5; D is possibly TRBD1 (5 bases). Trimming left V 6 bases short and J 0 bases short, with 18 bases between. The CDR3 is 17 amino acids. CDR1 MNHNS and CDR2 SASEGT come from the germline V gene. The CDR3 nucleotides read TGTGCCAGCAGACCTCTTTCTCAGGGATTTAGCAATCAGCCCCAGCATTTT. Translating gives CASRPLSQGFSNQPQHF.

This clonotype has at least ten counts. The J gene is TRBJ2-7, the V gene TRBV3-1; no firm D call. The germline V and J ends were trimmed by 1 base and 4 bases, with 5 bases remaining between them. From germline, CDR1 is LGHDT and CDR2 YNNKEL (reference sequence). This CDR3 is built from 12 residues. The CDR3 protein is CASSQARYEQYF. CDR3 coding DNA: TGTGCCAGCAGCCAAGCACGGTACGAGCAGTACTTC.

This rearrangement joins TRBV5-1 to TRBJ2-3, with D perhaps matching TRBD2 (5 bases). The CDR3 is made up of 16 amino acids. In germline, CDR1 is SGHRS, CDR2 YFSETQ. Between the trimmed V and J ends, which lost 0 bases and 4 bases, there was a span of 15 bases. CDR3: CASSLVGRSGADTQYF. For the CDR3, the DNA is TGCGCCAGCAGCTTGGTTGGGCGGTCCGGGGCAGATACGCAGTATTTT.

In DNA, the CDR3 is TGTGCCAGCAGGCCACTCCTACAGAACACTGAAGCTTTCTTT. It yields the protein CASRPLLQNTEAFF. The chain carries TRBV6-1 and TRBJ1-1; no clear D. The CDR3 consists of 14 residues. Trimming cost V 6 bases and J 1 base, with 12 bases left between them. Germline CDR1 reads MNHNS; CDR2 reads SASEGT.

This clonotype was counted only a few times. The CDR3 DNA sequence: TGTGCCAGCAAGCGGGGGGGATACAATGAGCAGTTCTTC. Translation gives CASKRGGYNEQFF. The genes are TRBV7-8 and TRBJ2-1; 10 bases agree with TRBD2. Trimming at V came to 7 bases and at J to 4 bases, leaving 1 base not matched to a gene. CDR3 length equals 13 residues. CDR1 SGHVS and CDR2 FQNEAQ come from the germline V gene.

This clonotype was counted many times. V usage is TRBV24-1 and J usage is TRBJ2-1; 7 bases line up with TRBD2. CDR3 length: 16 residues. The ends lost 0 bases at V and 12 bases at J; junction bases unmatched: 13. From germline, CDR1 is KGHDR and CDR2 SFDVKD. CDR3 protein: CATSDLSAGVGGVQFF. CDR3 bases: TGTGCCACCAGTGATTTGTCTGCGGGAGTAGGTGGGGTGCAGTTCTTC.

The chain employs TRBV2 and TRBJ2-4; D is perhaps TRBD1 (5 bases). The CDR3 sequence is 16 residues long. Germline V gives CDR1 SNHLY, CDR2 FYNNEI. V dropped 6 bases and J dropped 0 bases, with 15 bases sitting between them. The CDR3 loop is CASRIQGPIAKNIQYF. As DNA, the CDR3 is TGTGCCAGCAGGATTCAGGGCCCAATAGCCAAAAACATTCAGTACTTC.

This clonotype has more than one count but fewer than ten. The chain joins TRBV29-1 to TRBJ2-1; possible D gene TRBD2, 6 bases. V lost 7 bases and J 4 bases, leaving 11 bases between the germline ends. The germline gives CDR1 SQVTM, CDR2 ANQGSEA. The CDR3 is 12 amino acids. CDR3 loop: CSGLAEYNEQFF. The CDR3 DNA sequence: TGCAGCGGGTTAGCGGAATACAATGAGCAGTTCTTC.

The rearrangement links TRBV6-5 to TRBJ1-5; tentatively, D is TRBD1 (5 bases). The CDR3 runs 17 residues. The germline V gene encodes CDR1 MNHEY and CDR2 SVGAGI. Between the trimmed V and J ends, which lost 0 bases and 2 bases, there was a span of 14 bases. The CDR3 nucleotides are TGTGCCAGCAGTTACTCGATCGGCAGGGCGGGCAATCAGCCCCAGCATTTT. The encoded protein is CASSYSIGRAGNQPQHF.

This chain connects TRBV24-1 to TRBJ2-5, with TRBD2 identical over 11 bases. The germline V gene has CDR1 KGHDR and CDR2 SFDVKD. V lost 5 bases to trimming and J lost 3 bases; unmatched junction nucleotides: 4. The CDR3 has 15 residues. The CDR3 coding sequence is TGTGCCACCAGTGTTAGCGGGAGGGCGGAAGAGACCCAGTACTTC. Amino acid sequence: CATSVSGRAEETQYF.

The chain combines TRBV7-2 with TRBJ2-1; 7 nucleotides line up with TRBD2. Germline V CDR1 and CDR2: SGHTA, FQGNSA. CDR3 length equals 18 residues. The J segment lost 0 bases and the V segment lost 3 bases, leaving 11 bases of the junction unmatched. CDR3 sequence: CASSLALAGTSSYNEQFF. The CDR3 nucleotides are TGTGCCAGCAGCTTGGCGTTAGCGGGCACCAGCTCCTACAATGAGCAGTTCTTC.

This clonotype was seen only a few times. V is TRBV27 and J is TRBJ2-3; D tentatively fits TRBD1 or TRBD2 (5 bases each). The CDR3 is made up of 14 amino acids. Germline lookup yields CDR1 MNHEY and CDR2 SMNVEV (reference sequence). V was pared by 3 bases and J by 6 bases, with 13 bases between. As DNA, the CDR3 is TGTGCCAGCAGTTTCTTCGCCGGGACCGATACGCAGTATTTT. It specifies CASSFFAGTDTQYF.

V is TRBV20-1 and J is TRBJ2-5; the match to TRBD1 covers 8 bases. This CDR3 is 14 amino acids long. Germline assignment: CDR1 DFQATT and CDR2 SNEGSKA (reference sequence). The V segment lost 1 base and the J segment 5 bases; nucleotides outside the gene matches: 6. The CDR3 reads CSARGQGSMETQYF. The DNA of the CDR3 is TGCAGTGCTAGAGGACAGGGGTCGATGGAGACCCAGTACTTC.

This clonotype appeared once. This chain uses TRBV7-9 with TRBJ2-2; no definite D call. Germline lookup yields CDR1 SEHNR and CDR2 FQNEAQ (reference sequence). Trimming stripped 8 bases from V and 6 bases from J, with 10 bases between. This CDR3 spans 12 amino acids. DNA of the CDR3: TGTGCCAGCTTTAAGAGTTCCGGGGAGCTGTTTTTT. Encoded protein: CASFKSSGELFF.

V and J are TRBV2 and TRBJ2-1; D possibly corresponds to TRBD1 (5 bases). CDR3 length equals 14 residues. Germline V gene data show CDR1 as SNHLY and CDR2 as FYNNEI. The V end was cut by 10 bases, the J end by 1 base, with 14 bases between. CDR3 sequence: CATSGLTSYNEQFF. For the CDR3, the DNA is TGTGCCACCTCAGGGCTGACTTCCTACAATGAGCAGTTCTTC.

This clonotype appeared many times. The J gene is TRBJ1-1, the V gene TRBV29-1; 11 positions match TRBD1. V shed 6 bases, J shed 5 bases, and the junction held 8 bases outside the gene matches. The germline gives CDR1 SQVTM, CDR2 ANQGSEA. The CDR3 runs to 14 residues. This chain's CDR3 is CSVGDRGRGTEAFF. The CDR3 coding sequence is TGCAGCGTGGGGGACAGGGGGAGAGGGACTGAAGCTTTCTTT.

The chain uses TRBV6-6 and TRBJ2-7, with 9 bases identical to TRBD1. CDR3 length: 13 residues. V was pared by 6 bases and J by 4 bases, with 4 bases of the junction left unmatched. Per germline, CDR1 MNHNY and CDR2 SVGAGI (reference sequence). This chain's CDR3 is CASSKTGGYEQYF. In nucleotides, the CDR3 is TGTGCCAGCAGCAAGACAGGGGGATACGAGCAGTACTTC.

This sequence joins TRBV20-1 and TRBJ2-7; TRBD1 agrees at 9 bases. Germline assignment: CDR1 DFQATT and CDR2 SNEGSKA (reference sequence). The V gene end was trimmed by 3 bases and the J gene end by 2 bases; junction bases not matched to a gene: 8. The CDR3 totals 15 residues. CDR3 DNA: TGCAGTGCTAGTGGGGAGGGGACAGGGCCCTACGAGCAGTACTTC. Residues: CSASGEGTGPYEQYF.

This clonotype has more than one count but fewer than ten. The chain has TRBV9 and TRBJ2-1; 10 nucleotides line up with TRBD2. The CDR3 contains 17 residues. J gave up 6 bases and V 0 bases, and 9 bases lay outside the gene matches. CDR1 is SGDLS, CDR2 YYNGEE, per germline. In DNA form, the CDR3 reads TGTGCCAGCAGCGTAGCTATGCTAGCGGGAGACGTCAATGAGCAGTTCTTC. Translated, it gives CASSVAMLAGDVNEQFF.

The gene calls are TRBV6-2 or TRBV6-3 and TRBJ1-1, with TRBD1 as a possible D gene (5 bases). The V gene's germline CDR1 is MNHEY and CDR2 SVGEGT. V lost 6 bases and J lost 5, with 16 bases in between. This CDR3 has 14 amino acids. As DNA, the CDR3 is TGTGCCAGCAGCCGGGACGGAGGGAAGACTGAAGCTTTCTTT. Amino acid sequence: CASSRDGGKTEAFF.

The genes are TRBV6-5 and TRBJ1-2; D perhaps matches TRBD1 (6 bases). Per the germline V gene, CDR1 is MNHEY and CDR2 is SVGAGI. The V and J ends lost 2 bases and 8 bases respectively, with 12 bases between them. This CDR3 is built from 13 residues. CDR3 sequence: CASSYGGAQGYTF. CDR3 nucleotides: TGTGCCAGCAGTTACGGGGGGGCGCAGGGCTACACCTTC.

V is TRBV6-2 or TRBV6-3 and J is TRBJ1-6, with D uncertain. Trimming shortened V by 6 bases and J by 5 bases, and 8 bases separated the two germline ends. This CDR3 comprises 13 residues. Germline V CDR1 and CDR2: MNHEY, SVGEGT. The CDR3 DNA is TGTGCCAGCAGACAAGAACATAATTCACCCCTCCACTTT. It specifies CASRQEHNSPLHF.

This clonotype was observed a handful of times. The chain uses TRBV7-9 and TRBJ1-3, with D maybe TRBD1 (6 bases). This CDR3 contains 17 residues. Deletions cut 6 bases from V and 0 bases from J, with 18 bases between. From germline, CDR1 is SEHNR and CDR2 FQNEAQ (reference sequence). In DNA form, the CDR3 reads TGTGCCAGCAGTACGCCGTTGGGACACATCTCTGGAAACACCATATATTTT. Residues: CASSTPLGHISGNTIYF.

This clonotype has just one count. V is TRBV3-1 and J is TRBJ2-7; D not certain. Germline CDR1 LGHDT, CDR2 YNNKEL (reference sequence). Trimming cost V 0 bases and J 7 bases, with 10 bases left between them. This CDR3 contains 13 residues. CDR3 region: CASSQDVWTEQYF. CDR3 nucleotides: TGTGCCAGCAGCCAAGACGTCTGGACGGAGCAGTACTTC.

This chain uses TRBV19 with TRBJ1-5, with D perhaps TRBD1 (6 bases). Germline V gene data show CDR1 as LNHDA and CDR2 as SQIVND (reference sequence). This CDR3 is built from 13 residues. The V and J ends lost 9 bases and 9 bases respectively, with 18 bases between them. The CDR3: CASLGQTGRPQHF. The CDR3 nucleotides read TGTGCCAGCCTAGGACAGACCGGTCGGCCCCAGCATTTT.

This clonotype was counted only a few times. CDR3 sequence reads: CASGPDRGNEQFF. The CDR3 region has the DNA TGTGCCAGCGGACCCGACAGGGGCAATGAGCAGTTCTTC. This chain links TRBV2 with TRBJ2-1; 8 bases align to TRBD1. Germline CDR1 is SNHLY and CDR2 is FYNNEI. The V gene end was trimmed by 8 bases and the J gene end by 6 bases; junction bases not matched to a gene: 6. The CDR3 covers 13 residues.

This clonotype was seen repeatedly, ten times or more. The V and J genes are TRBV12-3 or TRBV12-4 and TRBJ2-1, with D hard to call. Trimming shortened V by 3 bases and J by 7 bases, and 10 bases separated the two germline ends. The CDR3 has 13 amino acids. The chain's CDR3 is CASSLPLANEQFF. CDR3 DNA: TGTGCCAGCAGTTTGCCCCTGGCAAATGAGCAGTTCTTC.